Sequencing of this T cell receptor (beta chain) was carried out in a study of blood T cells in healthy people across ages. A sample-barcoded 5' primer and a J-beta primer mix were used in a second PCR of roughly 7 to 11 cycles. Researchers report that a template-switch adaptor with 12 random nucleotides tagged each cDNA molecule. TCRdb re-derived calls from the 5' RACE reads in MiXCR, one entry per CDR3 protein. Here the sample spans about 2 million distinct CDR3 sequences, just under 50% being singletons. Isolating PBMCs gave at least 6 million of these cells per sample. Germline loops: CDR1 SQVTM, CDR2 ANQGSEA. V was cut by 6 bases and J by 1 base, with 12 bases left in between. This CDR3 contains 13 residues.

This TCR derives from a woman in her 40s in good health. The V call is TRBV29-1, the J call TRBJ1-1; possibly TRBD1 for D (5 bases). Sequencing used blood. CDR3 region: CSVTRERNTEAFF. CDR3 sequence (DNA): TGCAGCGTCACCAGGGAGAGGAACACTGAAGCTTTCTTT.